Below are 15 T cell receptor beta chains sequenced from a single sample in a study of blood T cell repertoires in COVID-19. Data came from immunoSEQ multiplex PCR; TCRdb stores just in-frame clones and leaves some out. The top ten hold less than 8% of the sample, which has 200,000 to 250,000 clones, about 86% seen once. Sequenced material: peripheral blood. These receptors came from a man aged 55 to 70 with acute or convalescent COVID-19.

V and J are TRBV18 and TRBJ1-1; 11 nucleotides line up with TRBD1. With V trimmed by 3 bases and J by 6 bases, 6 bases remained unmatched. The germline V gene has CDR1 KGHSH and CDR2 LQKENI. This CDR3 has 15 residues. CDR3 bases: TGTGCCAGCTCACCCGGACAGGGGGCGCGGGCTGAAGCTTTCTTT. Translation gives CASSPGQGARAEAFF.

This rearrangement joins TRBV11-2 to TRBJ1-1, with 7 bases aligning to TRBD1. The CDR3 covers 14 residues. The V and J ends lost 4 bases and 1 base, in that order; junction bases with no gene match: 3. Germline CDR1 SGHAT, CDR2 FQNNGV. The CDR3 spells CASSSYRGNTEAFF. CDR3 nucleotides: TGTGCCAGCAGCTCGTACAGGGGGAACACTGAAGCTTTCTTT.

V is TRBV27 and J is TRBJ1-5, with D possibly being TRBD1 (6 bases). The CDR3 runs 12 residues. Per germline, CDR1 MNHEY and CDR2 SMNVEV (reference sequence). Trimming left V 6 bases short and J 7 bases short, with 10 bases between. The CDR3 DNA reads as TGTGCCAGCAGACAGGGCGAACAGCCCCAGCATTTT. Translating gives CASRQGEQPQHF.

This clone was seen only a few times. V gene TRBV5-1 combines with J gene TRBJ2-1; D not resolved. CDR3 length equals 13 residues. Trimming removed 2 bases at V and 6 bases at J, with 9 bases between. The germline V gene has CDR1 SGHRS and CDR2 YFSETQ. CDR3 sequence reads: CASSFLFGNEQFF. Here the CDR3 DNA reads TGCGCCAGCAGCTTTCTATTTGGCAATGAGCAGTTCTTC.

V and J are TRBV29-1 and TRBJ2-7, with 8 bases fitting TRBD1. The germline gives CDR1 SQVTM, CDR2 ANQGSEA. J was trimmed by 0 bases and V by 5 bases; bases with no gene match: 6. This CDR3 spans 14 amino acids. Here the CDR3 DNA reads TGCAGCGTTACTGCAGGGGGCATCTCCTACGAGCAGTACTTC. Translating it yields CSVTAGGISYEQYF.

The chain joins TRBV18 to TRBJ1-1; possible D gene TRBD1, 5 bases. Per germline, CDR1 KGHSH and CDR2 LQKENI. V was shortened by 0 bases and J by 11 bases, with 19 bases between the two germline ends. CDR3 length: 15 amino acids. This CDR3 reads CASSPPGQAGKWAFF. The CDR3 region has the DNA TGTGCCAGCTCACCACCAGGACAAGCTGGGAAGTGGGCTTTCTTT.

The chain uses TRBV24-1 and TRBJ2-1; 10 positions match TRBD2. The V gene's germline CDR1 is KGHDR and CDR2 SFDVKD. With 4 bases clipped from V and 2 bases from J, the junction kept 7 bases outside the gene matches. This CDR3 has 17 amino acids. In DNA form, the CDR3 reads TGTGCCACCAGTGACGGTGGACTAGCGGACACCTACAATGAGCAGTTCTTC. Its protein product is CATSDGGLADTYNEQFF.

The chain is built from TRBV6-6 and TRBJ1-3; a weak D match, TRBD1 (5 bases). The CDR3 is 13 residues long. V lost 8 bases and J lost 4, with 12 bases in between. Germline V CDR1 and CDR2: MNHNY, SVGAGI (reference sequence). This CDR3 is CASQSGIGNTIYF. The CDR3 bases are TGTGCCAGCCAGTCAGGGATCGGAAACACCATATATTTT.

This chain uses TRBV11-2 with TRBJ2-7; 8 nucleotides agree with TRBD2. J lost 2 bases, V lost 0 bases, and 6 bases had no gene match. CDR3 length: 16 amino acids. CDR1 is SGHAT, CDR2 FQNNGV, per germline. The CDR3 DNA reads TGTGCCAGCAGCTTAGAGAGCGGGAGCTCTACCTACGAGCAGTACTTC. It specifies CASSLESGSSTYEQYF.

The chain uses TRBV2 and TRBJ1-2; D perhaps matches TRBD1 (6 bases). The germline CDR1 and CDR2 sequences are SNHLY and FYNNEI. V lost 4 bases to trimming and J lost 2 bases, with 14 bases between them. The CDR3 is 15 amino acids. The CDR3 nucleotides are TGTGCCAGCAGTGCCCTGACAGGCCTGAACTATGGCTACACCTTC. It yields the protein CASSALTGLNYGYTF.

The J gene is TRBJ2-1, the V gene TRBV14, with TRBD2 matching over 10 bases. Losses at the gene ends were 0 bases for V and 3 bases for J; bases not matched to a gene: 5. Germline CDR1 is SGHDN and CDR2 is FVKESK. The CDR3 has 17 amino acids. The CDR3 DNA sequence: TGTGCCAGCAGCCAAGACGCCGGGACTAGCGTCTACAATGAGCAGTTCTTC. Protein: CASSQDAGTSVYNEQFF.

CDR3 sequence reads: CASSIPGLNQPQHF. CDR3 in DNA: TGTGCCAGCAGTATACCAGGCCTCAATCAGCCCCAGCATTTT. The chain combines TRBV6-2 or TRBV6-3 with TRBJ1-5; no clear D. The CDR3 contains 14 residues. V was shortened by 5 bases and J by 3 bases, with 11 bases between the two germline ends. Germline CDR1 and CDR2: MNHEY and SVGEGT.

The V and J genes are TRBV6-1 and TRBJ2-5; 8 nucleotides line up with TRBD2. V was clipped by 4 bases and J by 5 bases; unmatched bases: 21. CDR1 MNHNS and CDR2 SASEGT come from the germline V gene. There are 19 residues in the CDR3. The CDR3 reads CASSGRRGSGARGVETQYF. The DNA for the CDR3 is TGTGCCAGCAGTGGCCGGCGGGGTAGCGGGGCCCGGGGGGTGGAGACCCAGTACTTC.

This rearrangement joins TRBV30 to TRBJ1-2, with 7 bases matching TRBD1. V was pared by 2 bases and J by 3 bases, with 3 bases of the junction left unmatched. The germline V gene has CDR1 GTSNPN and CDR2 SVGIG (reference sequence). The CDR3 consists of 13 residues. CDR3 DNA sequence: TGTGCCTGGAGTACAGGGGCCCACTATGGCTACACCTTC. Its translation: CAWSTGAHYGYTF. Full variable domain (missing parts from reference TRBV30 and TRBJ1-2): SQTIHQWPATLVQPVGSPLSLECTVEGTSNPNLYWYRQAAGRGLQLLFYSVGIGQISSEVPQNLSASRPQDRQFILSSKKLLLSDSGFYLCAWSTGAHYGYTFGSGTRLTVV.

A single count supports this clone. The genes are TRBV6-2 or TRBV6-3 and TRBJ2-1; 8 positions agree with TRBD2. In germline, CDR1 is MNHEY, CDR2 SVGEGT. V dropped 5 bases and J dropped 9; count of bases not matched to a gene: 12. The CDR3 runs to 15 residues. The CDR3 nucleotides read TGTGCCAGCAGTATTAGCGGGACTATCGATGGTGAGCAGTTCTTC. Its translation: CASSISGTIDGEQFF.